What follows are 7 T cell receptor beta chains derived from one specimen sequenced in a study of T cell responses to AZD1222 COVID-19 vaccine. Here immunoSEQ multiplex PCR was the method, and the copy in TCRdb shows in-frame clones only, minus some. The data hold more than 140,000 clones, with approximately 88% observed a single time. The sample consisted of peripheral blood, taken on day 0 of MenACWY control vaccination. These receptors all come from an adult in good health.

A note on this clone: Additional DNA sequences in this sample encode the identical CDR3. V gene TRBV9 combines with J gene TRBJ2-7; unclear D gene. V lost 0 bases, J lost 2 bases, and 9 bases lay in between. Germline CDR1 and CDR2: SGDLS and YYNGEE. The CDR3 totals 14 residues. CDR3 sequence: CASSVGGETYEQYF. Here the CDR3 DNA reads TGTGCCAGCAGCGTAGGTGGCGAAACCTACGAGCAGTACTTC.

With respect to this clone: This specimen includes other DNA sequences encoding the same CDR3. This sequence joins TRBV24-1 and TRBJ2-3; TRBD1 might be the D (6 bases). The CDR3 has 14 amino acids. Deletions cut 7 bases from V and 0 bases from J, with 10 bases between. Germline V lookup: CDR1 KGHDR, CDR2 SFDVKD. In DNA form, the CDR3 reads TGTGCCACCAGCCACAGGGCTAGCACAGATACGCAGTATTTT. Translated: CATSHRASTDTQYF.

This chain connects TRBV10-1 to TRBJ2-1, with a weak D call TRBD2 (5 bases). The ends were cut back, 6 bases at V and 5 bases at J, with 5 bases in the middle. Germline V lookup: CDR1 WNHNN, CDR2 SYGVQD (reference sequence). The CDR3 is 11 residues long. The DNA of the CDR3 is TGCGCCAGCAGGGGAGACAATGAGCAGTTCTTC. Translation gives CASRGDNEQFF.

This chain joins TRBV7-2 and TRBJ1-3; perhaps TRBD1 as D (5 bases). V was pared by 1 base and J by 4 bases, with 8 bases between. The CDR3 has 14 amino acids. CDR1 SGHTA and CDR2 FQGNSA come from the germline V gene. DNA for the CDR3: TGTGCCAGCAGCTTAGGGGGGTCGGGAAACACCATATATTTT. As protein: CASSLGGSGNTIYF.

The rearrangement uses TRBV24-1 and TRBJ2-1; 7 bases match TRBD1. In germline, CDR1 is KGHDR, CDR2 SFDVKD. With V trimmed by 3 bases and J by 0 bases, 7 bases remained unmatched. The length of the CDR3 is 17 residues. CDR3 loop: CATSDVDRSSSYNEQFF. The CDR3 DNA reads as TGTGCCACCAGTGATGTGGACAGGTCGAGCTCCTACAATGAGCAGTTCTTC.

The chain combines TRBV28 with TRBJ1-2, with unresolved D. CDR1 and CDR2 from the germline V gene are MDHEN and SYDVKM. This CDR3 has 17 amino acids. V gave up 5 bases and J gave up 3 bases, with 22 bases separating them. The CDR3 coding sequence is TGTGCCAGCAGTCCTCCGCGGGGTCGGCAGATCCACTATGGCTACACCTTC. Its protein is CASSPPRGRQIHYGYTF.

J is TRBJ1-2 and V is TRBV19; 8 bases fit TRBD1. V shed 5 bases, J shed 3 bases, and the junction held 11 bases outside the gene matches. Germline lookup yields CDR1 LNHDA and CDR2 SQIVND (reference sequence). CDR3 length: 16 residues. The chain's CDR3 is CASSPLPGQAYYGYTF. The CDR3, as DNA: TGTGCCAGTAGTCCACTTCCGGGACAGGCTTACTATGGCTACACCTTC.